The source of this T cell receptor (beta chain) is a study of shared clonotypes between healthy human individuals. Study results and caveats: Naive CD4 clonotypes were shared across a handful of donors at around 5.4%. The expectation was that sequencing depth would affect clonotype sharing among donors.

On this clone: Antigen specificity is unknown.

The authors distributed each subset's genomic DNA evenly over several immunoSEQ plates. Original processing notes: ImmunoSEQ only sent back junction sequences with no quality scores, so filtering was done differently. Assay: immunoSEQ multiplex PCR; the TCRdb copy retains only in-frame clones and omits some. V, J and clone size are taken as reported in that table, and D and trimming were inferred from the DNA itself. The table shows some 1.5 million clones, with approximately 98% occurring only once. This CDR3 is 15 amino acids long. Germline-derived CDR1 and CDR2 are LGHNA and YSLEER. Between the trimmed V and J ends, which lost 4 bases and 3 bases, there was a span of 15 bases.

The source is a man aged 25 to 45 in good health. The sequenced sample consisted of naive CD4+ T cells sorted from blood. Subset in this sample: CD45RA+ positively selected. The chain recombines TRBV4-3 with TRBJ1-1; D is ambiguous. CDR3 DNA: TGCGCCAGCAGCCCCCAGCATACACTCTACACTGAAGCTTTCTTT. Its protein product is CASSPQHTLYTEAFF.